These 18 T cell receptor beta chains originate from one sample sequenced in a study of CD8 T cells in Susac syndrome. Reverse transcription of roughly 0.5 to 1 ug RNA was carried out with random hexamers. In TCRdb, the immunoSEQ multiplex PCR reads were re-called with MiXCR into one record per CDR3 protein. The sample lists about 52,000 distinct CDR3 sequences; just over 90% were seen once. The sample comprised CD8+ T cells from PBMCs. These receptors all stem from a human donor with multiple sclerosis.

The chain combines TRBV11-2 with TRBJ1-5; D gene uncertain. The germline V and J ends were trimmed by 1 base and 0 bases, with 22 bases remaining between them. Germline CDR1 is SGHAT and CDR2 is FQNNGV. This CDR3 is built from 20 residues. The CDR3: CASSLGVQWRISNSNQPQHF. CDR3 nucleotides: TGTGCCAGCAGCTTAGGGGTACAGTGGCGAATTTCCAATAGCAATCAGCCCCAGCATTTT.

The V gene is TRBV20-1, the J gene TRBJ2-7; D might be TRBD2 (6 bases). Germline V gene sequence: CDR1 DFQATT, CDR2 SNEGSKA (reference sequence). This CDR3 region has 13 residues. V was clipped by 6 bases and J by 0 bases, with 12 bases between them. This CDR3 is CSAAGTSSYEQYF. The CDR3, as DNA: TGCAGTGCGGCAGGGACTTCCTCCTACGAGCAGTACTTC.

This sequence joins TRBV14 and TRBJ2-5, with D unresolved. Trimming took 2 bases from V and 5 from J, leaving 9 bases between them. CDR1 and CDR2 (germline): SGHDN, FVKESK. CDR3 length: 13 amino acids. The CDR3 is CASSQKGSETQYF. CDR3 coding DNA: TGTGCCAGCAGCCAAAAGGGAAGCGAGACCCAGTACTTC.

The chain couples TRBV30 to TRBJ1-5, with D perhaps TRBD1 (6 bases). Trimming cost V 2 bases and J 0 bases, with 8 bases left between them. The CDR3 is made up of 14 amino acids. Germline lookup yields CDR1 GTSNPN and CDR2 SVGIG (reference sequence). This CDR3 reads CAWSRGISNQPQHF. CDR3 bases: TGTGCCTGGAGTAGGGGGATTAGCAATCAGCCCCAGCATTTT.

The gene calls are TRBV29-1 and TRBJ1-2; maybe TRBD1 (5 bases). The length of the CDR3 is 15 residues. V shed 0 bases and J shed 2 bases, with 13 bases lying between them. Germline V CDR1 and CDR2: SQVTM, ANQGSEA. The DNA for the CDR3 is TGCAGCGTTGAAGATGAAACTGGGGGGAACTATGGCTACACCTTC. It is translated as CSVEDETGGNYGYTF.

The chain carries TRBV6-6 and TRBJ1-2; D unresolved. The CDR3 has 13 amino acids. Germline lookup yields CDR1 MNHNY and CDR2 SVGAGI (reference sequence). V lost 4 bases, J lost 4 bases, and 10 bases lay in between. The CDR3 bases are TGTGCCAGCAGTTCCGGATGGGGCTATGGCTACACCTTC. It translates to CASSSGWGYGYTF.

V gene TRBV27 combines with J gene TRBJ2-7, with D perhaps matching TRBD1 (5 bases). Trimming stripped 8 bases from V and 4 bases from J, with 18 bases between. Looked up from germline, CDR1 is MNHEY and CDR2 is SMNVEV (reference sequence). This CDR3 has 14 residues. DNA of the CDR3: TGTGCCAGCTCCCAGCAGGGCTTAAGGTACGAGCAGTACTTC. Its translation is CASSQQGLRYEQYF.

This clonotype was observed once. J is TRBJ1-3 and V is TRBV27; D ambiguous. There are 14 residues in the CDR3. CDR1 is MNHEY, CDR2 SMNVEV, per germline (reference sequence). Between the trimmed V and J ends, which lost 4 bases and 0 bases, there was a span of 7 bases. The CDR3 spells CASSSQSSGNTIYF. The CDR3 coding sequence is TGTGCCAGCAGTTCACAGAGCTCTGGAAACACCATATATTTT.

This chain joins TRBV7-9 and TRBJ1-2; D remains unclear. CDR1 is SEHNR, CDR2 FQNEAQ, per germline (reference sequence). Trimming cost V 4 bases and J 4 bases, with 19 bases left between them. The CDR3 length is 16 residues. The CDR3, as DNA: TGTGCCAGCAGCTCCCCTTCTGAGGGTGCTGGCTATGGCTACACCTTC. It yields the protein CASSSPSEGAGYGYTF.

The CDR3 DNA follows: TGTGCCAGGGGGGGACAGACCATTCCACCCATGAGACCCCAGCATTTT. Translating gives CARGGQTIPPMRPQHF. The V gene is TRBV9, the J gene TRBJ1-5; 7 bases agree with TRBD1. The junction had 21 bases not matched to a gene; V was cut back by 8 bases and J by 10 bases. Looked up from germline, CDR1 is SGDLS and CDR2 is YYNGEE. The CDR3 is 16 residues long.

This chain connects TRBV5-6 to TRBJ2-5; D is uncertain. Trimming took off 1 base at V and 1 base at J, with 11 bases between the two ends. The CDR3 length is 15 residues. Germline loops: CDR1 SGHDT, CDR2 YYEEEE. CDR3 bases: TGTGCCAGCAGCTTGTGGGTTAAAGCCCAAGAGACCCAGTACTTC. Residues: CASSLWVKAQETQYF.

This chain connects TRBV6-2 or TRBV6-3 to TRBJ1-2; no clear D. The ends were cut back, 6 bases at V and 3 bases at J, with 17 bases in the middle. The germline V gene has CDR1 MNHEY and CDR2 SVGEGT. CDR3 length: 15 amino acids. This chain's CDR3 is CASSSPSRRDYGYTF. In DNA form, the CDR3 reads TGTGCCAGCAGCTCCCCGAGTAGGAGAGACTATGGCTACACCTTC.

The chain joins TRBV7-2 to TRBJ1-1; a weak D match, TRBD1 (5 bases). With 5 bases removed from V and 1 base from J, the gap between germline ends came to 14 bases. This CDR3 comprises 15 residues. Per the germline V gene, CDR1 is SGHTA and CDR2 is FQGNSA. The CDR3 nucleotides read TGTGCCAGCAGCCTCGAGGAGACAGAGAACACTGAAGCTTTCTTT. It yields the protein CASSLEETENTEAFF.

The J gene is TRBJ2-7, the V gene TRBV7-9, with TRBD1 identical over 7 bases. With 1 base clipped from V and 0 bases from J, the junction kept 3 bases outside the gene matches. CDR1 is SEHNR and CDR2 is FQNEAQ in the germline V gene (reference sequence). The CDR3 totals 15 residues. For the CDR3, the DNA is TGTGCCAGCAGCTTAGTCAGGGGGAGCTCCTACGAGCAGTACTTC. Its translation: CASSLVRGSSYEQYF.

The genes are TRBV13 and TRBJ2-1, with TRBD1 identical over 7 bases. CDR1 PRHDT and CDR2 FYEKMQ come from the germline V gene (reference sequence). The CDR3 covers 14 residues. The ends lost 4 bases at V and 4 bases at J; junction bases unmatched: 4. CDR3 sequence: CASSSQQGYNEQFF. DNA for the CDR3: TGTGCCAGCAGCTCCCAACAGGGGTACAATGAGCAGTTCTTC.

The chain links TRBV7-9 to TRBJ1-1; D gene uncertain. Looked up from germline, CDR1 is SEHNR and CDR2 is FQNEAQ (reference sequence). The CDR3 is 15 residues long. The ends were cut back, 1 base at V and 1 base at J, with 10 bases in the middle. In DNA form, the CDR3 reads TGTGCCAGCAGCTTAGGGGTTGGAGGGAACACTGAAGCTTTCTTT. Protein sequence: CASSLGVGGNTEAFF.

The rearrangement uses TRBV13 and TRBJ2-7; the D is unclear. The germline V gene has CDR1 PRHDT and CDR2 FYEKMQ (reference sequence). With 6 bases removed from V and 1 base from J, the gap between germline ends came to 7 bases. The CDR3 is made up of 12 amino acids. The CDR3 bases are TGTGCCAGCAGTTCCACATCCTACGAGCAGTACTTC. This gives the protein CASSSTSYEQYF.

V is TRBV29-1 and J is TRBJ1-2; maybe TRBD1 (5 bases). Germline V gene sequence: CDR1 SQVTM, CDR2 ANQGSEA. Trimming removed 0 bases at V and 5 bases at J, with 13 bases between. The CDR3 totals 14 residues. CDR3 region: CSVEEGTGVYGYTF. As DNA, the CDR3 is TGCAGCGTTGAAGAGGGGACGGGGGTTTATGGCTACACCTTC.